This TCR beta chain was found in a study of blood T cells in healthy people across ages. Study-level information: With template switching, about one barcoded beta molecule was captured per two T cells. Whole-study results and caveats: Measured against age, TCR beta diversity per million T cells decreased in a roughly linear manner. Investigators viewed diversity estimates from one million T cells as underestimates, the study reported.

CDR1 DFQATT and CDR2 SNEGSKA come from the germline V gene (reference sequence). The CDR3 is 13 residues long. Trimming removed 6 bases at V and 5 bases at J, with 17 bases between. Using a J-beta primer mix together with a sample-barcoded 5' primer, a second PCR was run for about 6 to 11 cycles. Tagging of each cDNA molecule was performed by a template-switch adaptor with 12 random nucleotides. TCRdb passed the 5' RACE reads through MiXCR, listing each CDR3 protein once. Seen here are about 1.4 million distinct CDR3 sequences, approximately 60% observed once, and the top ten hold about 6.3%. As regards this clonotype: Its target is not known.

Sequenced material: blood. The sequence was collected from a man aged 18 to 29 in good health. The genes are TRBV20-1 and TRBJ2-7, with D perhaps TRBD1 (6 bases). CDR3 residues: CSAPSDRLDEQYF. Written as DNA, the CDR3 is TGCAGTGCCCCGAGCGACAGGCTTGACGAGCAGTACTTC.